This T cell receptor (beta chain) was found in a study of blood T cell repertoires in COVID-19. Across the whole study: In each case, the material was cDNA or gDNA derived from T cells, B-cell-depleted T cells, or PBMCs.

This CDR3 spans 15 amino acids. Germline CDR1 MGHDK, CDR2 SYGVNS. Trimming took 5 bases from V and 0 from J, leaving 11 bases between them. Profiling relied on immunoSEQ multiplex PCR, and the TCRdb table lists in-frame clones only, not all of them. The table records roughly 410,000 clones, 89% of them present only once. This TCR was sampled from a woman aged 40 to 50 with COVID-19, enrolled during active disease. The sequencing input was peripheral blood. The chain recombines TRBV25-1 with TRBJ1-3; D gene unclear. CDR3 in DNA: TGTGCCAGCAGTCCCCGATCCGGCTCTGGAAACACCATATATTTT. It yields the protein CASSPRSGSGNTIYF.